The rows below give T cell receptor beta chains drawn from one sample of a study of blood T cell repertoires in COVID-19. Some clones are missing from TCRdb's copy, which holds only in-frame ones; the method was immunoSEQ multiplex PCR. The profile shows roughly 80,000 clones, 85% to 90% of them singletons. The source material was peripheral blood. Receptors originate from a woman of 80 years or more with acute or convalescent COVID-19. CDR3s leave out the opening cysteine and the closing phenylalanine or tryptophan.

V: TRBV6-6; CDR3: ASSYFYLDDEKLF
V: TRBV7-9; CDR3: ASTPGQYYEQY
V: TRBV7-8; CDR3: ASSLGGWSYGYT
V: TRBV30; CDR3: AWSVGGAGQGYEQY
V: TRBV3-1/TRBV3-2; CDR3: ASSQERARDSGNTIY
V: TRBV6-2/TRBV6-3; CDR3: ASSYPDIPSYEQY
V: TRBV6-5; CDR3: ASRLQGYGYT
V: TRBV9; CDR3: ASSEQGSGNTIY
V: TRBV27; CDR3: ASSLRQGGNSPLH
V: TRBV21-1; CDR3: ASSPRDRGYGYT
V: TRBV15; CDR3: ATSRDLAGDGEQF
V: TRBV6-1; CDR3: ASSATGNLANYGYT
V: TRBV20-1; CDR3: SASGGGWGYEQY
V: TRBV7-9; CDR3: ASSRRTVGGETQY
V: TRBV11-1; CDR3: ASSLFGTPNEQF
V: TRBV7-2; CDR3: ASSSGLARDNEQF
V: TRBV5-1; CDR3: ASSPFGTDTQY
V: TRBV6-1; CDR3: ASSENGRDLYGYT
V: TRBV9; CDR3: ASSLRGGGYNEQF
V: TRBV7-9; CDR3: ASSLVRQGGEKLF
V: TRBV5-4; CDR3: ASSPREVYGYT
V: TRBV7-2; CDR3: ASSLVAPLPDTQY
V: TRBV5-1; CDR3: ASSSSGSRGYEQY
V: TRBV7-3; CDR3: ASSLRTATEAF
V: TRBV27; CDR3: ASTPSPTGELF
V: TRBV7-4; CDR3: ASSAPTRFPQH
V: TRBV19; CDR3: ASSIRDRGNQPQH
V: TRBV2; CDR3: ASSEGQGAVLGTEAF
V: TRBV5-6; CDR3: ASRYGLNNEKLF
V: TRBV19; CDR3: ASSKRTSGGDGEQF
V: TRBV7-2; CDR3: ASSLVGLSTGELF
V: TRBV6-6; CDR3: ASQGGNQPQH
V: TRBV15; CDR3: ATSRALAGDYTQY
V: TRBV10-1; CDR3: ASSLNGLAGVRDEQF
V: TRBV5-1; CDR3: ASSLGLGDTGELF
V: TRBV28; CDR3: ASQTGGDNQPQH
V: TRBV29-1; CDR3: SVVDQANQPQH
V: TRBV9; CDR3: ASSLRGSGGQETQY
V: TRBV5-1; CDR3: ASSLDPGQDGDSPLH
V: TRBV7-2; CDR3: ASSLAGQGLGQPQH
V: TRBV2; CDR3: ASASGETQY
V: TRBV7-2; CDR3: ASSLPGQGHHTQY
V: TRBV7-8; CDR3: ASSLARASGDLDTQY
V: TRBV12-3/TRBV12-4; CDR3: ASTLKGAGGYT
V: TRBV18; CDR3: ASSPGQQETQY
V: TRBV5-8; CDR3: ASSLGGTNYGYT
V: TRBV7-3; CDR3: ASSPDITANVLT
V: TRBV4-2; CDR3: ASSQDLTLTGYGYT
V: TRBV5-6; CDR3: ASSARQDPYTEAF
V: TRBV4-2; CDR3: ASSQRWRTGNEQY